These 2 T cell receptor delta chains originate from one sample sequenced in a study of gamma-delta chains in newborns, infants, children. TCRdb applied CATT to the reads for clone calling. In the table there are 4,000 to 5,000 delta-chain clones, roughly 14% of which are singletons. Sequencing was carried out using blood. All receptors derive from a child who was a newborn, infant or young child, either healthy, febrile or measles-vaccinated (not recorded which).

Points on this clone: Compared with germline, one end of the junction differs, possibly owing to a read error. This sequence joins TRDV2 and TRDJ1, with TRDD3 identical over 12 bases. TCRdb gives no J gene; it was assigned here by matching the DNA to germline. Germline values: CDR1 GEAIGNYY, CDR2 EKD. The CDR3 loop spans 24 amino acids. The CDR3 DNA sequence: TGTGCCTGGGACACCGTCGTTTCTCGAGGTCTGGGGGATACGTTGGGAAGTCAAACCGATAAACTCATCTTT. As protein: CAWDTVVSRGLGDTLGSQTDKLIF.

As for this clone: With a far larger clone one base away, a read error is the likely cause. The chain has TRDV2 and TRDJ3; TRDD3 agrees at 8 bases. The J gene, left out of TCRdb, was set here by checking the DNA against germline. This CDR3 region has 22 residues. CDR1 is GEAIGNYY, CDR2 EKD, per germline. DNA of the CDR3: TGTGCCTGTGACACGATTCCTCAAGTTGGGGGATCGTACTCCTGGGACACCCGAAAGATGTTTTTC. Amino acids: CACDTIPQVGGSYSWDTRKMFF.